The 16 T cell receptor beta chains reported below all come from one sample, sequenced in a study of post-analysis software for immune sequencing data. The study, taken as a whole, reports: Five TRBV segments occurring more often in patients than controls included TRBV5-6, TRBV5-1 and TRBV20-1.

These TCRs are of unknown antigen specificity. Tagging with unique molecular identifiers was a feature of the TCR beta cDNA libraries. Each CDR3 protein is one row after TCRdb ran MiXCR on the PCR reads. This table holds around 770,000 distinct CDR3 sequences, roughly 46% found once. The material sequenced was blood. Every receptor here comes from a girl between 10 and 17 years old with multiple sclerosis.

This chain connects TRBV28 to TRBJ1-1; TRBD1 is a possible D gene (6 bases). Trimming shortened V by 2 bases and J by 6 bases, and 13 bases separated the two germline ends. This CDR3 region has 14 residues. Looked up from germline, CDR1 is MDHEN and CDR2 is SYDVKM. The CDR3 loop is CASSLVGAGAEAFF. The CDR3 DNA reads as TGTGCCAGCAGTTTAGTGGGGGCCGGGGCTGAAGCTTTCTTT.

The chain combines TRBV7-9 with TRBJ2-7; 9 bases match TRBD1. The CDR3 sequence is 15 residues long. Germline lookup yields CDR1 SEHNR and CDR2 FQNEAQ (reference sequence). After removal of 1 base from V and 3 bases from J, the junction contained 4 bases not matched to a gene. CDR3 in amino acids: CASSLVTGGSYEQYF. In DNA, the CDR3 is TGTGCCAGCAGCTTAGTAACAGGGGGCAGCTACGAGCAGTACTTC. The full variable domain, rest sourced from reference TRBV7-9 and TRBJ2-7, is DTGVSQNPRHKITKRGQNVTFRCDPISEHNRLYWYRQTLGQGPEFLTYFQNEAQLEKSRLLSDRFSAERPKGSFSTLEIQRTEQGDSAMYLCASSLVTGGSYEQYFGPGTRLTVT.

The genes are TRBV5-1 and TRBJ2-1; 9 positions agree with TRBD2. This CDR3 spans 15 amino acids. V dropped 1 base and J dropped 10; count of bases not matched to a gene: 9. Germline lookup yields CDR1 SGHRS and CDR2 YFSETQ. The CDR3 DNA is TGCGCCAGCAGCTTGACGCTAGCGGGATCGAACGAGCAGTTCTTC. It translates to CASSLTLAGSNEQFF.

In this sample, this clonotype turned up many times. The V call is TRBV11-2, the J call TRBJ2-5; D is unresolved. V was trimmed by 5 bases and J by 1 base, leaving 11 bases between them. This CDR3 has 14 residues. In germline, CDR1 is SGHAT, CDR2 FQNNGV. The CDR3 is CASSPDGPQETQYF. Written as DNA, the CDR3 is TGTGCCAGCAGCCCGGACGGACCCCAAGAGACCCAGTACTTC.

The CDR3 region is CATSDFGTSGSETQYF. The CDR3, as DNA: TGTGCCACCAGTGATTTCGGGACTAGCGGGAGTGAGACCCAGTACTTC. This rearrangement joins TRBV24-1 to TRBJ2-5, with 14 bases aligning to TRBD2. Germline values: CDR1 KGHDR, CDR2 SFDVKD. The CDR3 is made up of 16 amino acids. V shed 1 base, J shed 5 bases, and the junction held 2 bases outside the gene matches.

This CDR3 is CASSQDSGGGSGELFF. The CDR3 DNA is TGCGCCAGCAGCCAGGACAGCGGGGGGGGTTCCGGGGAGCTGTTTTTT. The chain recombines TRBV4-3 with TRBJ2-2; TRBD2 agrees at 10 bases. Germline-derived CDR1 and CDR2 are LGHNA and YSLEER. There are 16 residues in the CDR3. The J segment lost 6 bases and the V segment lost 3 bases, leaving 7 bases of the junction unmatched.

The J gene is TRBJ2-6, the V gene TRBV25-1; unclear D gene. From germline, CDR1 is MGHDK and CDR2 SYGVNS. This CDR3 region has 15 residues. V gave up 1 base and J gave up 0 bases, with 4 bases separating them. The CDR3 DNA is TGTGCCAGCAGTGAATGGGGCTCTGGGGCCAACGTCCTGACTTTC. Translation gives CASSEWGSGANVLTF.

V is TRBV7-3 and J is TRBJ2-5, with 8 bases fitting TRBD2. Germline CDR1 and CDR2: SGHTA and FQGTGA. CDR3 size: 16 residues. Trimming took 2 bases from V and 11 from J; bases not matched to a gene: 16. CDR3 residues: CASSLYAGGLYNEQYF. Here the CDR3 DNA reads TGTGCCAGCAGCTTATATGCGGGAGGCCTCTACAATGAGCAGTACTTC. Full variable domain (rest looked up from reference TRBV7-3 and TRBJ2-5): GAGVSQTPSNKVTEKGKYVELRCDPISGHTALYWYRQSLGQGPEFLIYFQGTGAADDSGLPNDRFFAVRPEGSVSTLKIQRTERGDSAVYLCASSLYAGGLYNEQYFGPGTRLLVL.

This clonotype has only a few counts. This chain links TRBV12-3 or TRBV12-4 with TRBJ2-5, with 10 bases matching TRBD1. The CDR3 contains 17 residues. The V gene end was trimmed by 5 bases and the J gene end by 1 base; junction bases not matched to a gene: 10. The CDR3 loop is CASSPGTGVFVQETQYF. In nucleotides, the CDR3 is TGTGCCAGCAGTCCCGGGACAGGGGTGTTTGTCCAAGAGACCCAGTACTTC.

This clonotype was seen once. The rearrangement links TRBV20-1 to TRBJ1-1; weak D call: TRBD1 (5 bases). Per germline, CDR1 DFQATT and CDR2 SNEGSKA (reference sequence). The V and J ends lost 5 bases and 13 bases respectively, with 23 bases between them. The CDR3 runs to 13 residues. The CDR3 bases are TGCAGTGCTGGGGGAGGGGAGAAAGTTGTAGGTTTCTTT. Its translation is CSAGGGEKVVGFF.

The rearrangement uses TRBV12-3 or TRBV12-4 and TRBJ1-2; possible D gene TRBD1, 6 bases. There are 15 residues in the CDR3. Deletions cut 7 bases from V and 0 bases from J, with 15 bases between. The CDR3 protein is CASKPDSGPNYGYTF. The CDR3, as DNA: TGTGCCAGCAAGCCGGACAGCGGGCCTAACTATGGCTACACCTTC.

The rearrangement joins TRBV7-9 to TRBJ2-3, with no clear D. Germline V gene sequence: CDR1 SEHNR, CDR2 FQNEAQ (reference sequence). Trimming removed 1 base from V and 4 bases from J, with 12 bases in between. The CDR3 has 15 amino acids. The CDR3 region has the DNA TGTGCCAGCAGCTTAGGAGGTTCGGTGGCAGATACGCAGTATTTT. Its protein product is CASSLGGSVADTQYF.

As concerns this clonotype: The junction does not match germline at one end; this may be a read error. The chain joins TRBV29-1 to TRBJ1-1; 7 nucleotides align to TRBD1. Germline V gives CDR1 SQVTM, CDR2 ANQGSEA. This CDR3 has 13 amino acids. The CDR3 nucleotides read TGCAGCGGTGAACAGGGGATAAACACTGAAGCTTTCTTT. This encodes CSGEQGINTEAFF.

The chain joins TRBV10-3 to TRBJ1-2; 7 nucleotides agree with TRBD1. V was pared by 0 bases and J by 4 bases, with 5 bases of the junction left unmatched. Germline V gene sequence: CDR1 ENHRY, CDR2 SYGVKD. This CDR3 contains 15 residues. Written as DNA, the CDR3 is TGTGCCATCAGTGAGTCGGCAGGGGGTAGCTATGGCTACACCTTC. Amino acid sequence: CAISESAGGSYGYTF.

This sequence joins TRBV5-1 and TRBJ2-1; D is tentatively TRBD1 or TRBD2 (6 bases each). The CDR3 runs to 19 residues. In germline, CDR1 is SGHRS, CDR2 YFSETQ. V was shortened by 0 bases and J by 4 bases, with 23 bases between the two germline ends. The chain's CDR3 is CASSLDRSLGGLVYNEQFF. The CDR3 DNA reads as TGCGCCAGCAGCTTGGACAGGTCGTTAGGGGGACTCGTGTACAATGAGCAGTTCTTC.

The rearrangement uses TRBV9 and TRBJ2-1; D is unclear. V dropped 0 bases and J dropped 10 bases, with 5 bases sitting between them. The CDR3 consists of 11 residues. Germline V gene data show CDR1 as SGDLS and CDR2 as YYNGEE. The CDR3 region is CASSVGAEQFF. The CDR3 bases are TGTGCCAGCAGCGTAGGGGCCGAGCAGTTCTTC.